Listed here are 8 T cell receptor beta chains from one sample, sequenced in a study of blood T cells in healthy people across ages. Then a second PCR, running about 6 to 11 cycles, was carried out with a sample-barcoded 5' primer and a J-beta primer mix. TCRdb fed the 5' RACE reads into MiXCR, producing one record per CDR3 protein. The sample has over 1,300,000 distinct CDR3 sequences, around 59% seen once. Sequencing used blood. These receptor sequences come from a man aged 18-30 years in good health.

This clonotype was counted a single time. The chain couples TRBV14 to TRBJ1-1; weak D call: TRBD1 (5 bases). Germline V gene lookup returns CDR1 SGHDN and CDR2 FVKESK. CDR3 length: 13 residues. The V gene lost 7 bases and the J gene lost 4 bases, with 13 bases spanning the gap. In DNA form, the CDR3 reads TGTGCCAGCACCCTTTCCGGGGGCACTGAAGCTTTCTTT. It yields the protein CASTLSGGTEAFF.

The V and J genes are TRBV29-1 and TRBJ1-6; D is perhaps TRBD1 (6 bases). The CDR3 sequence is 11 residues long. Between the trimmed V and J ends, which lost 2 bases and 14 bases, there was a span of 10 bases. Germline V CDR1 and CDR2: SQVTM, ANQGSEA. The DNA of the CDR3 is TGCAGCGTTGAAATCAGGGGATCCCTCCACTTT. Translating it yields CSVEIRGSLHF.

This sequence joins TRBV6-5 and TRBJ1-5, with 7 bases fitting TRBD1. The J segment lost 6 bases and the V segment lost 6 bases, leaving 5 bases of the junction unmatched. Germline values: CDR1 MNHEY, CDR2 SVGAGI. The length of the CDR3 is 13 residues. CDR3 in amino acids: CASRPDRVQPQHF. CDR3 bases: TGTGCCAGCAGGCCCGACAGGGTTCAGCCCCAGCATTTT.

The V gene is TRBV10-3, the J gene TRBJ1-1, with 9 positions matching TRBD1. Germline lookup yields CDR1 ENHRY and CDR2 SYGVKD. V gave up 7 bases and J gave up 3 bases; unmatched junction bases: 3. This CDR3 region has 13 residues. CDR3 bases: TGTGCCATCACTAGACAGGGGGACACTGAAGCTTTCTTT. Amino acid sequence: CAITRQGDTEAFF.

The J gene is TRBJ2-7, the V gene TRBV4-3; a possible D gene is TRBD1 (6 bases). The assigned J gene may be wrong: the sequence end matches TRBJ2-5 better. Germline CDR1 and CDR2: LGHNA and YSLEER. This CDR3 is 17 amino acids long. CDR3 sequence reads: CASSQDGTRGSQETQYF. In DNA, the CDR3 is TGCGCCAGCAGCCAAGATGGAACAAGGGGGTCTCAAGAGACCCAGTACTTC.

The J gene is TRBJ1-2, the V gene TRBV29-1; D not resolved. CDR1 is SQVTM and CDR2 is ANQGSEA in the germline V gene. Trimming stripped 7 bases from V and 4 bases from J, with 22 bases between. CDR3 length: 15 amino acids. This CDR3 reads CSAFLGLGLVYGYTF. CDR3 in DNA: TGCAGCGCCTTCCTGGGTTTAGGGCTCGTCTATGGCTACACCTTC.

The V gene is TRBV11-3, the J gene TRBJ2-3, with a possible D match to TRBD1 (5 bases). Trimming stripped 5 bases from V and 0 bases from J, with 15 bases between. This CDR3 has 16 amino acids. Germline assignment: CDR1 SGHNT and CDR2 YENEEA. CDR3: CASSAYTQGSTDTQYF. The CDR3 DNA reads as TGTGCCAGCAGCGCTTACACGCAGGGTAGCACAGATACGCAGTATTTT.

The CDR3 coding sequence is TGCAGCGTTGTAATAAGCACAGATACGCAGTATTTT. It is translated as CSVVISTDTQYF. The rearrangement joins TRBV29-1 to TRBJ2-3; no clear D gene. Per the germline V gene, CDR1 is SQVTM and CDR2 is ANQGSEA. Between the trimmed V and J ends, which lost 4 bases and 0 bases, there was a span of 5 bases. This CDR3 region has 12 residues.